This T cell receptor beta chain appears in the sequencing data of a study of CD4 T cells in relation to SARS-CoV-2 and coronaviruses. Deletions cut 0 bases from V and 0 bases from J, with 9 bases between. CDR1 and CDR2 (germline): SGHRS, YFSETQ. The CDR3 is 15 amino acids. Here immunoSEQ multiplex PCR was the method, and the copy in TCRdb shows in-frame clones only, minus some. The data hold fewer than 25,000 clones, with over 65% observed a single time. This clone was seen more than once but under ten times. Its antigen is not identified. CD4+ T cells from unexposed donors were obtained before the COVID-19 pandemic (2011-2018). Isolation of CD4+ T cells took place after less than 13 days in culture. Cultures held roughly 2 million PBMCs per well with roughly 10 IU/ml IL-2.

This chain joins TRBV5-1 and TRBJ1-2; D is unclear. The TCR comes from a human donor in good health. Sequencing input: CD4+ T cells from PBMCs, cultured in vitro. The CDR3 is CASSLAAPSNYGYTF. The CDR3 DNA reads TGCGCCAGCAGCTTGGCTGCTCCTTCTAACTATGGCTACACCTTC.